This T cell receptor (beta chain) was retrieved from a study of lymphopenia after photon versus proton radiotherapy (dated by TCRdb to the late 2010s). Study-level background: The study compared the immunological effects of photon versus proton radiation therapy in patients with gastrointestinal tumors who developed high-grade lymphopenia. The cohort included around 22 patients with gastrointestinal tumors who developed lymphopenia after receiving either photon or proton therapy. The study aimed to characterize how the two radiation modalities differ in their impact on the immune system.

Worth noting for this clone: Its cognate antigen has yet to be identified. Base qualities were left out, and no much larger clone turns up one base away.

Preparation of the library involved the immunoSEQ multiplex PCR assay. Deep sequencing of rearranged TCR beta loci, alongside multiparametric flow cytometry, was used to profile T cell repertoires. Drawn from immuneACCESS, this table holds only the in-frame rearrangements with V and J called that TCRdb kept. Clones are partly lost; checked studies trace under half to an unresolved V gene and leave the rest unexplained. The sample table shows 150,000 to 200,000 clones, and less than 90% are seen once. Of the sample, approximately 4.8% falls within the top ten clones. The germline V gene (reference sequence) gives CDR1 as LNHDA and CDR2 as SQIVND. CDR3 length: 14 amino acids, cysteine to phenylalanine. Only the CDR3 part of the read is kept: 42 bases, read in frame from the first base. Germline trimming: 5 bases from V, 6 bases from J; junction bases outside gene matches: 7. Beyond this particular receptor, the publication reports: Across the cohort, a larger post-nadir drop in TCR diversity was inversely correlated with overall survival time among patients who died. During treatment, patients who received photon therapy lost naive T cells and TCR diversity and gained effector/memory populations, whereas patients who received proton therapy remained relatively stable. The survival association was examined only in patients who died, and the authors described better survival with proton therapy as a possibility, not as a demonstrated result. After the lymphocyte count nadir, photon-treated repertoires showed oligoclonal expansion, especially of CD8+ Temra cells, which drove the drop in diversity.

The chain is assembled from TRBV19 and TRBJ2-7; 10 bases in the middle match TRBD2. The material was peripheral blood, obtained from a patient treated with photon-based radiotherapy. This clonotype was sampled from a man aged 50-60 years with gastric cancer. CDR3 sequence: CASSQSGRAAEQYF. The DNA reads as follows: TGTGCCAGTAGTCAGAGCGGGAGGGCTGCCGAGCAGTACTTC.